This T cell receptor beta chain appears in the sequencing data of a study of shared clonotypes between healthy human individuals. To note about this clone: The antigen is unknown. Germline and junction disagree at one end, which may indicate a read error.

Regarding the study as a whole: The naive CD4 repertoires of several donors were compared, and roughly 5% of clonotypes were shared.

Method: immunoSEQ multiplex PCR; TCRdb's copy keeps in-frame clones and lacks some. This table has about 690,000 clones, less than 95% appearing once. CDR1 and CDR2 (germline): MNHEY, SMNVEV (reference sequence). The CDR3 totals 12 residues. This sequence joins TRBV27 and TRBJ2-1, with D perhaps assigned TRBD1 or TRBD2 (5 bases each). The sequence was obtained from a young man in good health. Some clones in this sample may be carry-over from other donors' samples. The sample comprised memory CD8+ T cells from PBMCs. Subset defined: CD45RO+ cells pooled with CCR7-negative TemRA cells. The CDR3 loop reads CASSLRDGTTIF. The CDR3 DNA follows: TGTGCCAGCAGTTTACGGGACGGAACGACTATCTTC.